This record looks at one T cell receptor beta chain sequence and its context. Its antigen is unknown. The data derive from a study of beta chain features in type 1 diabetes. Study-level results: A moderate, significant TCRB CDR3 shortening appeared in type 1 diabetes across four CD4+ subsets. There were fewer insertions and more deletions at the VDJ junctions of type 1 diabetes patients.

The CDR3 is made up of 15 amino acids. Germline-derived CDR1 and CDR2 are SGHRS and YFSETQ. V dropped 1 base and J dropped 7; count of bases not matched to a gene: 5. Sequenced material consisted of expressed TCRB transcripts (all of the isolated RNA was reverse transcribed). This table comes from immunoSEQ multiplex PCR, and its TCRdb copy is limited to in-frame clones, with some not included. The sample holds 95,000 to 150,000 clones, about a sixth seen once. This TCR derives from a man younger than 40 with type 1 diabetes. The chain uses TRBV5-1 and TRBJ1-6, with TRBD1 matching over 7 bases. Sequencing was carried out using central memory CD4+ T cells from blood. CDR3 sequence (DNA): TGCGCCAGCAGCTTGCATGAGGGGGCAAATTCACCCCTCCACTTT. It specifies CASSLHEGANSPLHF. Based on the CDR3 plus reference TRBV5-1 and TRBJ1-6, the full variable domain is KAGVTQTPRYLIKTRGQQVTLSCSPISGHRSVSWYQQTPGQGLQFLFEYFSETQRNKGNFPGRFSGRQFSNSRSEMNVSTLELGDSALYLCASSLHEGANSPLHFGNGTRLTVT.